This TCR beta chain stems from a study of T cell responses to AZD1222 COVID-19 vaccine. Clones were sequenced by immunoSEQ multiplex PCR, and TCRdb holds only the in-frame ones, with some missing. The sample shows over 20,000 clones, roughly 87% of them seen only once. V was clipped by 4 bases and J by 11 bases, with 18 bases between them. Per the germline V gene, CDR1 is SGHDT and CDR2 is YYEEEE. The CDR3 consists of 13 residues. Overall study findings and caveats: Vaccine-associated CD4 TCRs ranged over spike, dominating at 160-218 and 743-854. Close to half of spike-specific TCRs reportedly recognize unmutated variant regions. Donors in the cohort were predominantly white British and more often female, and clonal diversity was possibly underestimated. Among those given AZD1222, only five or six were seropositive at baseline.

Remarks on this clone: Its antigen is currently unknown.

The sample consisted of peripheral blood, taken 28 days after the second AZD1222 dose. This chain connects TRBV5-6 to TRBJ1-2; the D gene is possibly TRBD1 (6 bases). This receptor was taken from an adult who received the AZD1222 COVID-19 vaccine. CDR3 residues: CASSPHRESGYTF. The CDR3 DNA follows: TGTGCCAGCAGCCCTCACAGGGAAAGTGGTTACACCTTC.